The 10 T cell receptor beta chains in this list originate from one sample, sequenced in a study of blood T cell repertoires in COVID-19. Some clones are missing from TCRdb's copy, which holds only in-frame ones; the method was immunoSEQ multiplex PCR. The sample has a few hundred thousand clones, more than 85% seen once. The material sequenced was PBMCs or T cells enriched from blood (not recorded which). The receptors stem from a woman in her fifties or sixties who had recovered from COVID-19.

The chain recombines TRBV4-1 with TRBJ2-2; 7 positions match TRBD1. With V trimmed by 2 bases and J by 7 bases, 4 bases remained unmatched. Germline V gives CDR1 MGHRA, CDR2 YSYEKL. The CDR3 spans 14 residues. The CDR3 DNA follows: TGCGCCAGCAGCCAAATACAGGGGTACGGGGAGCTGTTTTTT. It specifies CASSQIQGYGELFF.

The rearrangement joins TRBV5-3 to TRBJ2-7; TRBD1 matches at 10 bases. TRBV5-3 is reported as an ORF; its role is uncertain. J gave up 3 bases and V 10 bases, and 10 bases lay outside the gene matches. CDR3 length equals 14 residues. CDR3 region: CAGTGTGEDYEQYF. The CDR3 DNA is TGTGCCGGGACCGGGACAGGGGAAGACTACGAGCAGTACTTC.

The chain links TRBV28 to TRBJ2-4; D possibly corresponds to TRBD1 (6 bases). The CDR3 is 14 amino acids. V was trimmed by 8 bases and J by 0 bases, leaving 11 bases between them. Germline values: CDR1 MDHEN, CDR2 SYDVKM. This chain's CDR3 is CASRGQRAKNIQYF. CDR3 in DNA: TGTGCCAGCCGTGGACAGAGAGCCAAAAACATTCAGTACTTC. Supplemented by reference TRBV28 and TRBJ2-4, the full variable domain reads DVKVTQSSRYLVKRTGEKVFLECVQDMDHENMFWYRQDPGLGLRLIYFSYDVKMKEKGDIPEGYSVSREKKERFSLILESASTNQTSMYLCASRGQRAKNIQYFGAGTRLSVL.

This clone has only one observation. The V and J genes are TRBV3-1 (or the pseudogene TRBV3-2) and TRBJ2-5; 11 bases map to TRBD2. CDR1 is LGHDT, CDR2 YNNKEL, per germline (reference sequence). The CDR3 runs 20 residues. J gave up 5 bases and V 3 bases, and 20 bases lay outside the gene matches. The CDR3: CASSQAFLLAGGLLWETQYF. In DNA form, the CDR3 reads TGTGCCAGCAGCCAGGCCTTTCTTTTAGCGGGAGGGCTTTTATGGGAGACCCAGTACTTC.

The chain combines TRBV28 with TRBJ2-1; 9 positions match TRBD2. The germline V gene encodes CDR1 MDHEN and CDR2 SYDVKM. The V gene end was trimmed by 8 bases and the J gene end by 7 bases; junction bases not matched to a gene: 9. The CDR3 runs 14 residues. The CDR3 DNA sequence: TGTGCCAGCTTGGGAGCGGGAGGAAGTAATGAGCAGTTCTTC. This codes for CASLGAGGSNEQFF. Using reference TRBV28 and TRBJ2-1 for the parts outside the CDR3, the full variable domain is DVKVTQSSRYLVKRTGEKVFLECVQDMDHENMFWYRQDPGLGLRLIYFSYDVKMKEKGDIPEGYSVSREKKERFSLILESASTNQTSMYLCASLGAGGSNEQFFGPGTRLTVL.

This chain uses TRBV15 with TRBJ2-1; possible D gene TRBD2, 6 bases. CDR1 LNHNV and CDR2 YYDKDF come from the germline V gene (reference sequence). The CDR3 is 13 residues long. With 4 bases removed from V and 9 bases from J, the gap between germline ends came to 13 bases. The CDR3 sequence: CATSILGEVEQFF. DNA for the CDR3: TGTGCCACCAGCATCTTAGGGGAGGTTGAGCAGTTCTTC.

The rearrangement joins TRBV9 to TRBJ2-1; TRBD2 matches 8 bases. Germline-derived CDR1 and CDR2 are SGDLS and YYNGEE. V lost 2 bases to trimming and J lost 4 bases; unmatched junction nucleotides: 8. CDR3 length: 16 residues. CDR3 DNA: TGTGCCAGCAGCGTCCTGGGTGTAGCGGGGTACAATGAGCAGTTCTTC. Translating it yields CASSVLGVAGYNEQFF.

The chain links TRBV9 to TRBJ2-1, with 11 nucleotides matching TRBD2. Germline loops: CDR1 SGDLS, CDR2 YYNGEE. This CDR3 comprises 17 residues. V was clipped by 4 bases and J by 0 bases; unmatched bases: 6. The CDR3, as DNA: TGTGCCAGCAGCCCAAGGGGGACTAGCGGCTCCTACAATGAGCAGTTCTTC. Amino acid sequence: CASSPRGTSGSYNEQFF.

The CDR3 loop is CASSLPGTRRNEQFF. The CDR3 region has the DNA TGTGCCAGCAGCCTCCCCGGGACTAGGAGGAATGAGCAGTTCTTC. The chain uses TRBV7-8 and TRBJ2-1; 8 positions agree with TRBD2. The CDR3 runs to 15 residues. The V gene's germline CDR1 is SGHVS and CDR2 FQNEAQ. Losses at the gene ends were 5 bases for V and 7 bases for J; bases not matched to a gene: 10.

The chain links TRBV5-4 to TRBJ2-1; 7 bases map to TRBD1. Germline values: CDR1 SGHNT, CDR2 YYREEE (reference sequence). This CDR3 is 13 amino acids long. V gave up 4 bases and J gave up 10 bases; unmatched junction bases: 8. Here the CDR3 DNA reads TGTGCCAGCAGCACCCCAGGGGGTAGGGAGCAGTTCTTC. This gives the protein CASSTPGGREQFF.